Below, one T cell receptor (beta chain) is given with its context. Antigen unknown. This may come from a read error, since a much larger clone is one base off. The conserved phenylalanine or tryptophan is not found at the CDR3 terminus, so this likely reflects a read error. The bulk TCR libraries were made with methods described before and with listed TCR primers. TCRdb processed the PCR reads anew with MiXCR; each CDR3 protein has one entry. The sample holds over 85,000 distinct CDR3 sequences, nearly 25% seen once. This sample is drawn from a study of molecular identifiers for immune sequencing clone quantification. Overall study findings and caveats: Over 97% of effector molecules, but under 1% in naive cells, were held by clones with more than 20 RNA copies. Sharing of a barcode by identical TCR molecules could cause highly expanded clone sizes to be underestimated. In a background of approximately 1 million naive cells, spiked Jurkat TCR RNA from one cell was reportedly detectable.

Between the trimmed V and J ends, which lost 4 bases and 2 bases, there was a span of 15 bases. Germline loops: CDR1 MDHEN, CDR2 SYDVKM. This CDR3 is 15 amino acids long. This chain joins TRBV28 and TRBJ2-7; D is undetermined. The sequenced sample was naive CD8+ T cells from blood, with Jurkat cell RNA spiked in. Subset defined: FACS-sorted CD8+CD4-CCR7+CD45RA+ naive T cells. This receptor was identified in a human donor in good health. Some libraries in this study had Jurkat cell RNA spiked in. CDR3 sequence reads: CASSYSPGAPYEQYL. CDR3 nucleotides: TGTGCCAGCAGTTACAGCCCCGGAGCCCCCTACGAGCAGTACCTC.